Included here is one TCR beta chain sequence, with context. These data come from a study of cytomegalovirus exposure and HLA in healthy donors. Using immunoSEQ multiplex PCR, the repertoire was profiled, and TCRdb retains in-frame clones only, with some absent. Of 90,000 to 130,000 clones in the sample, over 75% were seen once. CDR1 is MDHEN, CDR2 SYDVKM, per germline. V was shortened by 5 bases and J by 6 bases, with 20 bases between the two germline ends. The CDR3 loop spans 15 amino acids. The rearrangement uses TRBV28 and TRBJ2-7; D not certain. Sequencing was carried out using PBMCs. The source is a woman between 18 and 29 years old in good health and CMV-seronegative. This CDR3 is CASSPSRVSSGEQYF. CDR3 nucleotides: TGTGCCAGCAGTCCGAGCCGCGTGTCGTCGGGCGAGCAGTACTTC. The whole variable domain, remainder taken from reference TRBV28 and TRBJ2-7, is DVKVTQSSRYLVKRTGEKVFLECVQDMDHENMFWYRQDPGLGLRLIYFSYDVKMKEKGDIPEGYSVSREKKERFSLILESASTNQTSMYLCASSPSRVSSGEQYFGPGTRLTVT.